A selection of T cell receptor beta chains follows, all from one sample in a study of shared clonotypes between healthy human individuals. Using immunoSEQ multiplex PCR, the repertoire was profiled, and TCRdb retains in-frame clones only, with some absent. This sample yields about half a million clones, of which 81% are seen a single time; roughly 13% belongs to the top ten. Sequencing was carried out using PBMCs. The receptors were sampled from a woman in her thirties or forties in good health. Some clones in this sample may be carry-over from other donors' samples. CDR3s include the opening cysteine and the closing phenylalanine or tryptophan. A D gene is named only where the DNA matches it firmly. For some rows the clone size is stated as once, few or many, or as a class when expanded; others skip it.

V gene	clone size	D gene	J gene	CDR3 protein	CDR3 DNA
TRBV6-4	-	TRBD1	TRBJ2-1	CASSGGQGGTSQQFF	TGTGCCAGCAGTGGGGGACAGGGAGGTACTAGTCAGCAGTTCTTC
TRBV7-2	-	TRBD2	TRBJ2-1	CASSSYLGTSGSFEQFF	TGTGCCAGCAGCTCATACTTGGGGACTAGCGGGAGCTTTGAGCAGTTCTTC
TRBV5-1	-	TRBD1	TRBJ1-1	CASSIAPQGANTEAFF	TGCGCCAGCAGCATCGCCCCTCAGGGGGCGAACACTGAAGCTTTCTTT
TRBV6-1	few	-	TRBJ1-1	CASIGFGELTFF	TGTGCCAGCATAGGATTTGGAGAGCTTACTTTCTTT
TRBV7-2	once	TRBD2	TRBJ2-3	CASSLKTSGSSPDTQYF	TGTGCCAGCAGCCTAAAGACTAGCGGGTCTTCACCAGATACGCAGTATTTT
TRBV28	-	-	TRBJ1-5	CASSFIGVGNQPQHF	TGTGCCAGCAGTTTCATTGGGGTTGGGAATCAGCCCCAGCATTTT
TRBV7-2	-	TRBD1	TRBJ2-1	CASSLAGTGLYNEQFF	TGTGCCAGCAGCTTAGCCGGGACAGGGCTCTACAATGAGCAGTTCTTC
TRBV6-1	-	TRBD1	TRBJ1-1	CASSAPTTGDTEAFF	TGTGCCAGCAGCGCCCCGACGACAGGGGACACTGAAGCTTTCTTT
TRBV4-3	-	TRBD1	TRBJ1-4	CASSQDRTGGLEKLFF	TGCGCCAGCAGCCAAGATCGGACAGGAGGGCTTGAAAAACTGTTTTTT
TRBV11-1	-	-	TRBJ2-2	CASSLAVGAGTGELFF	TGTGCCAGCAGCTTAGCGGTGGGAGCGGGCACCGGGGAGCTGTTTTTT
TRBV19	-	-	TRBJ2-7	CASAPGASAYYEQYF	TGTGCCAGCGCGCCCGGGGCCTCTGCCTACTACGAGCAGTACTTC
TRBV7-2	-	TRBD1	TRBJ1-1	CASSLDGRQGATEAFF	TGTGCCAGCAGCTTAGATGGGCGGCAGGGGGCCACTGAAGCTTTCTTT
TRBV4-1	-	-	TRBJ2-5	CASSQGLGGTQYF	TGCGCCAGCAGCCAAGGGCTAGGGGGTACCCAGTACTTC
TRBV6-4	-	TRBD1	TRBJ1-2	CATETGTPRYGYTF	TGTGCCACCGAGACAGGGACCCCGCGCTATGGCTACACCTTC
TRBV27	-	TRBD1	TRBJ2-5	CASSLERTGRGSQYF	TGTGCCAGCAGTCTCGAGAGGACAGGGCGAGGGTCCCAGTACTTC
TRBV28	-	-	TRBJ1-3	CAVEGDSGNTIYF	TGTGCCGTGGAGGGGGACTCTGGAAACACCATATATTTT
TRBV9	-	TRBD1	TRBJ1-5	CASSNQGGNQPQHF	TGTGCCAGCAGCAATCAGGGGGGCAATCAGCCCCAGCATTTT
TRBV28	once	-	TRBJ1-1	CASIDPGLNTEAFF	TGTGCCAGCATCGACCCCGGTCTGAACACTGAAGCTTTCTTT
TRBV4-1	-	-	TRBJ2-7	CASSQGVLVTGSYEQYF	TGCGCCAGCAGCCAAGGAGTACTGGTTACAGGATCTTACGAGCAGTACTTC
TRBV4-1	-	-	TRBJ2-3	CASSQDTDRYTDTQYF	TGCGCCAGCAGCCAAGATACGGACAGATACACAGATACGCAGTATTTT
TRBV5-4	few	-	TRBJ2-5	CASSGQEQETQYF	TGTGCCAGCAGCGGTCAAGAGCAAGAGACCCAGTACTTC
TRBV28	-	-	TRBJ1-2	CASSLWLGGQAGDGYTF	TGTGCCAGCAGTTTATGGCTTGGGGGGCAGGCGGGCGATGGCTACACCTTC
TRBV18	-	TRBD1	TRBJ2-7	CASSPRDRTYEQYF	TGTGCCAGCTCACCACGGGACAGAACCTACGAGCAGTACTTC
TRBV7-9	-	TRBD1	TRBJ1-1	CASRPSTGKETEAFF	TGTGCCAGCAGACCATCGACAGGGAAAGAGACTGAAGCTTTCTTT
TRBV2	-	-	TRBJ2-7	CASSLGPSRYEQYF	TGTGCCAGCAGCTTGGGACCCAGCAGGTACGAGCAGTACTTC
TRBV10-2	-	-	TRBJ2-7	CASTRQTEGYEQYF	TGCGCCAGCACCCGCCAGACTGAGGGATACGAGCAGTACTTC
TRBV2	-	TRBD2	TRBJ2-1	CASSRTSGGTEQFF	TGTGCCAGCAGTCGGACTAGCGGGGGCACGGAGCAGTTCTTC
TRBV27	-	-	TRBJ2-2	CASRPDWFSGELFF	TGTGCCAGCAGGCCGGACTGGTTTTCCGGGGAGCTGTTTTTT
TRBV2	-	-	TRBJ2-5	CASSEGGSGPTQYF	TGTGCCAGCAGTGAAGGCGGCAGCGGGCCTACCCAGTACTTC
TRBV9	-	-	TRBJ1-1	CASSPRASGDTEAFF	TGTGCCAGCAGCCCGAGGGCCAGTGGGGACACTGAAGCTTTCTTT
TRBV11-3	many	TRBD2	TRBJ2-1	CASSLEAGKGNEQFF	TGTGCCAGCAGCTTAGAAGCGGGAAAGGGCAATGAGCAGTTCTTC
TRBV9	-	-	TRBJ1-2	CASSPHDSPAYLVDYGYTF	TGTGCCAGCAGCCCTCATGACAGCCCCGCGTATCTCGTTGACTATGGCTACACCTTC